This is a list of T cell receptor beta chains from one sample in a study. MiXCR, applied by TCRdb to the 5' RACE reads, yields one record per CDR3 protein. The table lists about 34,000 distinct CDR3 sequences, approximately 24% of them singletons, with 3.5% to 4% in the top ten. The sample comprised naive CD4+ T cells sorted from a lymph node. These receptors were taken from a female donor with breast cancer. Each CDR3 is given with its conserved first and last residue. Fields, in order: clone size, V gene, J gene, D gene, CDR3 protein, CDR3 DNA. A D gene is named only where the DNA matches it firmly. Some rows mark clone size as missing; the rest say once, few, many or name a class of expanded clone.

many	TRBV7-9	TRBJ1-1	NA	CASLQGTNTEAFF	TGTGCCAGCCTCCAGGGCACGAACACTGAAGCTTTCTTT
medium-sized	TRBV20-1	TRBJ2-5	TRBD1	CSAIGQDQETQYF	TGCAGTGCTATCGGACAGGACCAAGAGACCCAGTACTTC
many	TRBV5-6	TRBJ1-1	NA	CASSRDTNTEAFF	TGTGCCAGCAGCCGGGACACGAACACTGAAGCTTTCTTT
few	TRBV7-9	TRBJ2-1	TRBD2	CASSQTSGGEQFF	TGTGCCAGCAGCCAGACTAGCGGAGGGGAGCAGTTCTTC
few	TRBV9	TRBJ1-5	TRBD1	CASSPTGFEGQPQHF	TGTGCCAGCAGCCCGACAGGGTTTGAAGGGCAGCCCCAGCATTTT
NA	TRBV21-1	TRBJ1-5	NA	CASSPEPYSNQPQHF	TGCGCCAGCAGCCCTGAGCCTTATAGCAATCAGCCCCAGCATTTT
NA	TRBV12-3/TRBV12-4	TRBJ1-4	NA	CTSNPGTNLEKLFF	TGTACCAGCAACCCCGGGACAAACCTTGAAAAACTGTTTTTT
few	TRBV2	TRBJ2-7	NA	CASTLGGERYEQYF	TGTGCCAGCACCCTCGGTGGGGAACGCTACGAGCAGTACTTC
NA	TRBV20-1	TRBJ1-4	NA	CSANGVPTNEKLFF	TGCAGTGCTAACGGGGTTCCAACTAATGAAAAACTGTTTTTT
medium-sized	TRBV4-2	TRBJ1-2	TRBD1	CASSQPQGASLNGYTF	TGTGCCAGCAGCCAACCACAGGGGGCGAGTTTAAATGGCTACACCTTC
many	TRBV29-1	TRBJ1-3	NA	CSVRNTGGSGNTIYF	TGCAGCGTCCGGAACACGGGCGGCTCTGGAAACACCATATATTTT
few	TRBV4-1	TRBJ2-7	TRBD2	CASSQDGASGSYEQYF	TGCGCCAGCAGCCAAGATGGTGCTAGCGGCTCCTACGAGCAGTACTTC
few	TRBV3-1	TRBJ1-2	TRBD1	CASSPKTGVIGYGYTF	TGTGCCAGCAGCCCCAAAACAGGGGTTATCGGCTATGGCTACACCTTC
NA	TRBV5-1	TRBJ1-2	NA	CASSLNTDFNCGYTF	TGCGCCAGCAGCTTGAACACGGACTTTAACTGTGGCTACACCTTC
few	TRBV10-3	TRBJ2-1	NA	CAISESGGLYNEQFF	TGTGCCATCAGTGAAAGTGGGGGACTTTACAATGAGCAGTTCTTC
NA	TRBV5-1	TRBJ2-2	TRBD2	CASSLVLAANTGELFF	TGCGCCAGCAGCTTGGTCCTAGCGGCGAACACCGGGGAGCTGTTTTTT
NA	TRBV12-3/TRBV12-4	TRBJ2-7	TRBD1	CASSLGTGVSHEQYF	TGTGCCAGCAGTTTAGGGACAGGGGTTTCCCACGAGCAGTACTTC
few	TRBV7-8	TRBJ1-5	NA	CASSFRPGDYQPQHF	TGTGCCAGCAGCTTCCGGCCCGGAGATTATCAGCCCCAGCATTTT
NA	TRBV20-1	TRBJ1-3	NA	CSARDLDYDSGNTIYF	TGCAGTGCTAGGGACCTGGACTATGACTCTGGAAACACCATATATTTT
few	TRBV7-3	TRBJ2-1	NA	CASSLRGSGVSYNEQFF	TGTGCCAGCAGCTTAAGGGGCTCAGGGGTTTCCTACAATGAGCAGTTCTTC
NA	TRBV20-1	TRBJ1-2	TRBD1	CSARWDRGFYTF	TGCAGTGCTAGATGGGACAGGGGATTTTACACCTTC
few	TRBV10-3	TRBJ1-2	TRBD1	CAISELQGHLDILGGYTF	TGTGCCATCAGTGAGTTACAGGGGCACCTAGATATCCTTGGTGGCTACACCTTC
NA	TRBV20-1	TRBJ2-1	NA	CSAQAGGGSYNEQFF	TGCAGTGCCCAAGCAGGAGGGGGCTCCTACAATGAGCAGTTCTTC
NA	TRBV4-3	TRBJ2-4	TRBD2	CASSQDPGSSGSPGTKNIQYF	TGCGCCAGCAGCCAAGATCCGGGGTCTAGCGGGAGTCCAGGGACCAAAAACATTCAGTACTTC
few	TRBV7-9	TRBJ1-3	TRBD1	CASSLWTGRVYF	TGTGCCAGCAGCTTATGGACAGGTCGCGTATATTTT
NA	TRBV7-9	TRBJ1-5	NA	CASSSIGSNQPQHF	TGTGCCAGCAGCTCGATAGGTAGCAATCAGCCCCAGCATTTT
NA	TRBV9	TRBJ2-1	NA	CASSVAGVTRNKQFF	TGTGCCAGCAGCGTAGCGGGGGTGACGAGGAATAAGCAGTTCTTC
NA	TRBV6-5	TRBJ2-3	NA	CASSRTGGRTDTQYF	TGTGCCAGCAGCCGCACCGGGGGACGCACAGATACGCAGTATTTT
NA	TRBV4-2	TRBJ2-4	NA	CASSQGVRRGAKNIQYF	TGTGCCAGCAGCCAAGGCGTAAGGCGTGGAGCCAAAAACATTCAGTACTTC
NA	TRBV4-2	TRBJ2-3	NA	CASSQDPLGRRTDTQYF	TGTGCCAGCAGCCAAGATCCCCTCGGACGACGCACAGATACGCAGTATTTT
NA	TRBV4-1	TRBJ1-2	NA	CASSQDSNYGYTF	TGCGCCAGCAGCCAAGATAGTAACTATGGCTACACCTTC
NA	TRBV12-3/TRBV12-4	TRBJ2-1	TRBD2	CASSRAGNYYNEQFF	TGTGCCAGCAGCCGAGCGGGAAATTACTACAATGAGCAGTTCTTC
NA	TRBV7-8	TRBJ2-3	TRBD2	CASSSNFGSKREGPTDTQYF	TGTGCCAGCAGCTCCAATTTCGGGAGTAAGCGGGAGGGCCCCACAGATACGCAGTATTTT
NA	TRBV2	TRBJ1-1	NA	CASTHNTEAFF	TGTGCCAGCACCCACAACACTGAAGCTTTCTTT
NA	TRBV5-5	TRBJ1-2	NA	CASRLAPISSYGYTF	TGTGCCAGCAGGTTGGCCCCAATAAGTAGCTATGGCTACACCTTC
many	TRBV7-9	TRBJ1-3	NA	CASSLGNGRPISGNTIYF	TGTGCCAGCAGCTTAGGTAACGGGAGGCCTATCTCTGGAAACACCATATATTTT
NA	TRBV7-2	TRBJ2-5	NA	CASSLEGFQETQYF	TGTGCCAGCAGCTTAGAAGGGTTCCAAGAGACCCAGTACTTC
NA	TRBV12-3/TRBV12-4	TRBJ2-1	NA	CASSLGARLARGEQFF	TGTGCCAGCAGTTTAGGGGCTCGGCTAGCGAGAGGTGAGCAGTTCTTC
medium-sized	TRBV5-1	TRBJ1-1	TRBD1	CASSDPGQVEAFF	TGCGCCAGCAGCGATCCGGGACAGGTTGAAGCTTTCTTT
NA	TRBV4-2	TRBJ2-4	NA	CASSQGPRGLAKNIQYF	TGTGCCAGCAGCCAAGGACCGAGGGGACTAGCCAAAAACATTCAGTACTTC
NA	TRBV5-4	TRBJ2-2	NA	CASSPLQGGAGELFF	TGTGCCAGCAGCCCTTTACAGGGTGGGGCCGGGGAGCTGTTTTTT